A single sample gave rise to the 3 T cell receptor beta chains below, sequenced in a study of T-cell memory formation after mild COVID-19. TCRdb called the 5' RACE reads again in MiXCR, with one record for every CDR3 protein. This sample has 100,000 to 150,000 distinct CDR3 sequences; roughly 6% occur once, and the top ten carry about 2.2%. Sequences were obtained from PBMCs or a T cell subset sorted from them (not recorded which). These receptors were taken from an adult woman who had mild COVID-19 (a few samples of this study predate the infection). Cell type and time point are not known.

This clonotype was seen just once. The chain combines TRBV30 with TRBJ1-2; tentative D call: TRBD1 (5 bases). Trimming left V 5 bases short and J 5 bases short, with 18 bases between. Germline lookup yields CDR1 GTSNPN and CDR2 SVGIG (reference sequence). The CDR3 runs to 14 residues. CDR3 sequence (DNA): TGTGCCTGGGGTGCTATCCCAACAGGATATGGCTACACCTTC. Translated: CAWGAIPTGYGYTF.

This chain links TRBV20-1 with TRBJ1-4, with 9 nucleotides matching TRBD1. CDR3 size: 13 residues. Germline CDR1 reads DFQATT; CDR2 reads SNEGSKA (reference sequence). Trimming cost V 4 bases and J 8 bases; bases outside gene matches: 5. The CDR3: CSATGTGYEKLFF. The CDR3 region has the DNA TGCAGTGCTACCGGGACAGGGTACGAAAAACTGTTTTTT.

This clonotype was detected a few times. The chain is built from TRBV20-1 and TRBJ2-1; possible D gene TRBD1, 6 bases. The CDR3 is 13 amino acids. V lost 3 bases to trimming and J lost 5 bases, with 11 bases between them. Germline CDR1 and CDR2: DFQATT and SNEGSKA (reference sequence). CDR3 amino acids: CSASEQGDNEQFF. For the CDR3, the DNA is TGCAGTGCTAGTGAACAGGGAGACAATGAGCAGTTCTTC.